Listed below are T cell receptor beta chains from one sample, sequenced in a study of blood T cell repertoires in COVID-19. Produced via immunoSEQ multiplex PCR; TCRdb's table is partial and in-frame only. Of about 300,000 clones in the sample, 88% were seen once. The sequencing input was peripheral blood. The receptors come from a woman in her twenties or thirties who had recovered from COVID-19. Both conserved end residues are part of each CDR3. The D gene is left open where the match is weak. Size values are once, few and many counts, or a class for expanded clones, and some rows have none.

>TRBV13|TRBJ2-1|-|TRBD1
TGTGCCAGCAGCTTAGCGGGGACAGCTAATAGGGACAATGAGCAGTTCTTC
CASSLAGTANRDNEQFF
>TRBV6-5|TRBJ2-3|-|-
TGTGCCAGCAGCCGGGGTCGGGCAGATACGCAGTATTTT
CASSRGRADTQYF
>TRBV30|TRBJ1-2|-|-
TGTGCCGAAAGCGGATACGGCTATGGCTACACCTTC
CAESGYGYGYTF
>TRBV18|TRBJ1-3|few|-
TGTGCCAGCTCACCGGACAGCTCTGGAAACACCATATATTTT
CASSPDSSGNTIYF
>TRBV6-1|TRBJ2-5|once|TRBD2
TGTGCCAGCAGTGAAGCGGGGGTAGCGGGGACCCAAGAGACCCAGTACTTC
CASSEAGVAGTQETQYF
>TRBV4-2|TRBJ1-4|-|-
TGTGCCAGCAGCCAAGCGGGGGGCTTAAGAGCAACTAATGAAAAACTGTTTTTT
CASSQAGGLRATNEKLFF
>TRBV5-4|TRBJ1-4|-|TRBD1
TGTGCCAGCAGCCGGGACAGGGTAGATGAAAAACTGTTTTTT
CASSRDRVDEKLFF
>TRBV5-1|TRBJ1-1|-|-
TGCGCCAGCAGCATGCTTACAGGGATGAACACTGAAGCTTTCTTT
CASSMLTGMNTEAFF
>TRBV27|TRBJ2-3|-|TRBD2
TGTGCCAGCAGTTTTCTCCACGGCGGGGGAGACACAGATACGCAGTATTTT
CASSFLHGGGDTDTQYF
>TRBV5-1|TRBJ1-1|-|TRBD1
TGCGCCAGCAGCTCCGGGACAGGGCACATGAACACTGAAGCTTTCTTT
CASSSGTGHMNTEAFF
>TRBV25-1|TRBJ2-1|-|TRBD2
TGTGCCAGCAGTGATTATGGGCGGGGGACCTACAATGAGCAGTTCTTC
CASSDYGRGTYNEQFF
>TRBV20-1|TRBJ1-1|-|TRBD1
TGCAGTGCTATTGAGGGGGCGGACACTGAAGCTTTCTTT
CSAIEGADTEAFF
>TRBV27|TRBJ2-7|once|TRBD1
TGTGCCAGCAGTCCGGGGACAGGGGGTCCCTACGAGCAGTACTTC
CASSPGTGGPYEQYF
>TRBV30|TRBJ2-5|-|-
TGTGCCTGGAGTGTACGGCCGCGGGAGACCCAGTACTTC
CAWSVRPRETQYF
>TRBV9|TRBJ1-2|once|-
TGTGCCAGCAGCCCTCAAAACTCCCCCTATGGCTACACCTTC
CASSPQNSPYGYTF
>TRBV4-1|TRBJ2-7|-|TRBD2
TGCGCCAGCAGCCAAGATTCGAGCGGGGGCGATCTGTGGTACGAGCAGTACTTC
CASSQDSSGGDLWYEQYF
>TRBV9|TRBJ1-2|few|-
TGTGCCAGCAGCGTATCGGGAGGGCCCTATGGCTACACCTTC
CASSVSGGPYGYTF
>TRBV5-1|TRBJ2-1|-|-
TGCGCCAGCAGGGAAAGTAGCCTGAATTATGATGAGCAGTTCTTC
CASRESSLNYDEQFF
>TRBV5-5|TRBJ1-3|-|-
TGTGCCAGCAGCCAATGGACAGCTACCTCTGGAAACACCATATATTTT
CASSQWTATSGNTIYF
>TRBV6-4|TRBJ1-6|-|-
TGTGCCAGCAGTGCGGGGGGCGGAAATTCACCCCTCCACTTT
CASSAGGGNSPLHF
>TRBV3-1/TRBV3-2|TRBJ2-3|-|-
TGTGCCAGCAGCCCATATTTGGCTAGCGAAGCAGATACGCAGTATTTT
CASSPYLASEADTQYF
>TRBV19|TRBJ2-7|-|TRBD1
TGTGCCAGTAGTATCTTTCATACGGGACAGGGGGTCCCCTTTTTAGAGCAGTACTTC
CASSIFHTGQGVPFLEQYF
>TRBV11-2|TRBJ2-1|-|TRBD1
TGTGCCAGCAGCATTCGGACAGGGGGAGGCTACAATGAGCAGTTCTTC
CASSIRTGGGYNEQFF
>TRBV7-9|TRBJ1-6|-|TRBD1
TGTGCCAGCAGCCCAGTCGTAGGACAGGGCAATTCACCCCTCCACTTT
CASSPVVGQGNSPLHF
>TRBV2|TRBJ2-3|-|TRBD1
TGTGCCAGCAACAGGGGGGAGGCAGATACGCAGTATTTT
CASNRGEADTQYF
>TRBV6-6|TRBJ2-7|once|TRBD2
TGTGCCAGCAGTCGGACTAGCGGGGGGGGCTACGAGCAGTACTTC
CASSRTSGGGYEQYF
>TRBV5-1|TRBJ1-1|-|TRBD1
TGCGCCAGCAGCTTATTACAGGGGGTAAGGACTGAAGCTTTCTTT
CASSLLQGVRTEAFF
>TRBV28|TRBJ2-7|few|-
TGTGCCAGTCTACCGGGGAGCTCCTACGAGCAGTACTTC
CASLPGSSYEQYF
>TRBV12-3/TRBV12-4|TRBJ2-3|-|TRBD2
TGTGCCAGCAGTGAGCGGGGGACAGATACGCAGTATTTT
CASSERGTDTQYF
>TRBV7-3|TRBJ2-5|-|TRBD2
TGTGCCAGCAGCTTACAAGCGGGGGGAAGTGAGACCCAGTACTTC
CASSLQAGGSETQYF
>TRBV5-1|TRBJ2-3|-|-
TGCGCCAGCAGCACATCACAGGGTGGGGCAGATACGCAGTATTTT
CASSTSQGGADTQYF
>TRBV2|TRBJ2-7|-|TRBD1
TGTGCCAGCAGGGACAGGCAGACCTACGAGCAGTACTTC
CASRDRQTYEQYF